A selection of T cell receptor beta chains follows, all from one sample in a study of CD4+ T cells in melanoma. Profiled with immunoSEQ multiplex PCR; TCRdb holds only in-frame clones, not every one. The table records fewer than 150,000 clones, 80% to 95% of them present only once. The origin of the receptors is a human donor with melanoma. Each CDR3 is given with its conserved first and last residue. D genes are given only for firm matches. The listing skips clone size in some rows; elsewhere it reads once, few, many or a size class.

CDR3: CASSSGQGSDQPQHF; DNA: TGTGCCAGCAGCTCGGGACAGGGTAGCGATCAGCCCCAGCATTTT; V: TRBV5-8; J: TRBJ1-5; D: TRBD1; length: 15; size: once
CDR3: CASSTPDIPYEQYF; DNA: TGTGCCAGTAGCACCCCGGACATCCCCTACGAGCAGTACTTC; V: TRBV19; J: TRBJ2-7; D: NA; length: 14; size: NA
CDR3: CASSLSRIYNEQFF; DNA: TGTGCCAGCAGCTTATCGCGGATCTACAATGAGCAGTTCTTC; V: TRBV7-9; J: TRBJ2-1; D: NA; length: 14; size: NA
CDR3: CAISEDDYEQYF; DNA: TGTGCCATCAGTGAAGATGACTACGAGCAGTACTTC; V: TRBV10-3; J: TRBJ2-7; D: NA; length: 12; size: NA
CDR3: CASSFTGTETQYF; DNA: TGTGCCAGCAGCTTTACAGGGACGGAGACCCAGTACTTC; V: TRBV7-3; J: TRBJ2-5; D: NA; length: 13; size: NA
CDR3: CAWRKVGTVLTGELFF; DNA: TGTGCCTGGAGAAAGGTGGGGACAGTACTCACCGGGGAGCTGTTTTTT; V: TRBV30; J: TRBJ2-2; D: TRBD1; length: 16; size: NA
CDR3: CASSFWPGPPYEQYF; DNA: TGTGCCAGCAGCTTTTGGCCGGGGCCACCCTACGAGCAGTACTTC; V: TRBV7-9; J: TRBJ2-7; D: NA; length: 15; size: NA
CDR3: CATERGSEQYF; DNA: TGTGCCACCGAGAGAGGCAGCGAGCAGTACTTC; V: TRBV27; J: TRBJ2-7; D: NA; length: 11; size: NA
CDR3: CASSLVLVQGAPSF; DNA: TGTGCCAGCAGCTTAGTACTTGTTCAGGGGGCTCCAAGCTTC; V: TRBV7-9; J: TRBJ2-7; D: TRBD1; length: 14; size: NA
CDR3: CASSQQKPTNEKLFF; DNA: TGTGCCAGCTCTCAACAAAAACCAACTAATGAAAAACTGTTTTTT; V: TRBV18; J: TRBJ1-4; D: NA; length: 15; size: NA
CDR3: CASSYGRKNTEAFF; DNA: TGTGCCAGCAGTTACGGACGGAAGAACACTGAAGCTTTCTTT; V: TRBV6-5; J: TRBJ1-1; D: NA; length: 14; size: NA
CDR3: CASSYIDRGTYNEQFF; DNA: TGTGCCAGCAGTTATATCGACAGGGGGACCTACAATGAGCAGTTCTTC; V: TRBV7-9; J: TRBJ2-1; D: TRBD1; length: 16; size: NA
CDR3: CASSLSPGMETQYF; DNA: TGCGCCAGCAGCTTGAGCCCAGGGATGGAGACCCAGTACTTC; V: TRBV5-1; J: TRBJ2-5; D: NA; length: 14; size: NA
CDR3: CATQGVRAEGYTF; DNA: TGTGCCACGCAAGGAGTTCGGGCGGAAGGCTACACCTTC; V: TRBV2; J: TRBJ1-2; D: NA; length: 13; size: NA
CDR3: CASSPDRGKFF; DNA: TGTGCCAGCTCACCAGACAGGGGAAAGTTCTTC; V: TRBV18; J: TRBJ2-1; D: TRBD1; length: 11; size: NA
CDR3: CASSSSGTNEKLFF; DNA: TGTGCCAGCAGTTCCTCCGGGACTAATGAAAAACTGTTTTTT; V: TRBV6-5; J: TRBJ1-4; D: NA; length: 14; size: NA
CDR3: CASSTRDRAYGYTF; DNA: TGTGCCAGTAGTACCCGGGACAGGGCCTATGGCTACACCTTC; V: TRBV19; J: TRBJ1-2; D: TRBD1; length: 14; size: NA
CDR3: CASSYEGSGELFF; DNA: TGCGCCAGCAGCTATGAGGGTTCCGGGGAGCTGTTTTTT; V: TRBV5-1; J: TRBJ2-2; D: NA; length: 13; size: once
CDR3: CASSVTQGRVQFF; DNA: TGCGCCAGCAGTGTAACCCAAGGCAGGGTGCAGTTCTTC; V: TRBV10-1; J: TRBJ2-1; D: NA; length: 13; size: NA
CDR3: CAWSVSGAARTFF; DNA: TGTGCCTGGAGTGTATCGGGGGCCGCGAGGACTTTCTTT; V: TRBV30; J: TRBJ1-1; D: NA; length: 13; size: NA
CDR3: CSASPRQGYEQYF; DNA: TGCAGCGCCTCGCCGAGACAGGGCTACGAGCAGTACTTC; V: TRBV29-1; J: TRBJ2-7; D: TRBD1; length: 13; size: NA
CDR3: CASSWGVTGPGNTIYF; DNA: TGCGCCAGCAGCTGGGGGGTCACAGGACCTGGAAACACCATATATTTT; V: TRBV5-1; J: TRBJ1-3; D: NA; length: 16; size: once
CDR3: CASRGAANSPLHF; DNA: TGTGCCAGCAGGGGGGCCGCTAATTCACCCCTCCACTTT; V: TRBV6-5; J: TRBJ1-6; D: NA; length: 13; size: NA
CDR3: CASSGQTNTEAFF; DNA: TGTGCCAGCAGCGGGCAGACGAACACTGAAGCTTTCTTT; V: TRBV7-9; J: TRBJ1-1; D: NA; length: 13; size: NA
CDR3: CASRGGPNTEAFF; DNA: TGTGCCAGCAGGGGGGGTCCGAACACTGAAGCTTTCTTT; V: TRBV2; J: TRBJ1-1; D: NA; length: 13; size: NA
CDR3: CASSLAPSGTTNTEAFF; DNA: TGTGCCAGCAGCTTAGCGCCTTCGGGGACAACGAACACTGAAGCTTTCTTT; V: TRBV7-6; J: TRBJ1-1; D: NA; length: 17; size: few
CDR3: CASSWGGEETQYF; DNA: TGTGCCAGCAGCTGGGGGGGGGAAGAGACCCAGTACTTC; V: TRBV5-5; J: TRBJ2-5; D: TRBD2; length: 13; size: NA
CDR3: CASSSTSRREKLFF; DNA: TGTGCCAGCAGCTCAACTTCCCGGCGGGAAAAACTGTTTTTT; V: TRBV5-4; J: TRBJ1-4; D: NA; length: 14; size: NA
CDR3: CASSPMGTEETQYF; DNA: TGTGCCAGCAGCCCGATGGGGACAGAAGAGACCCAGTACTTC; V: TRBV5-6; J: TRBJ2-5; D: TRBD1; length: 14; size: few
CDR3: CASSLVGQGAIAEAFF; DNA: TGTGCCAGCAGCTTAGTGGGACAGGGGGCTATCGCTGAAGCTTTCTTT; V: TRBV7-9; J: TRBJ1-1; D: TRBD1; length: 16; size: NA
CDR3: CASSFSRPTDTQYF; DNA: TGCGCCAGCAGCTTTAGCCGACCGACAGATACGCAGTATTTT; V: TRBV5-1; J: TRBJ2-3; D: NA; length: 14; size: NA
CDR3: CASSGGDGEGADTEAFF; DNA: TGTGCCAGCAGTGGAGGGGACGGGGAGGGGGCGGACACTGAAGCTTTCTTT; V: TRBV25-1; J: TRBJ1-1; D: TRBD1; length: 17; size: NA
CDR3: CASSLWGAGQGGDEQFF; DNA: TGCGCCAGCAGCTTGTGGGGGGCGGGACAGGGCGGGGATGAGCAGTTCTTC; V: TRBV5-1; J: TRBJ2-1; D: TRBD1; length: 17; size: NA
CDR3: CASSSGANVLTF; DNA: TGTGCCAGCAGTTCTGGGGCCAACGTCCTGACTTTC; V: TRBV6-5; J: TRBJ2-6; D: NA; length: 12; size: NA
CDR3: CSAGAYYEQYF; DNA: TGCAGTGCTGGTGCCTACTACGAGCAGTACTTC; V: TRBV20-1; J: TRBJ2-7; D: NA; length: 11; size: NA
CDR3: CASSSLKQGIRMNDNEQFF; DNA: TGTGCCAGCAGCTCACTAAAACAGGGGATAAGAATGAATGACAATGAGCAGTTCTTC; V: TRBV7-9; J: TRBJ2-1; D: TRBD1; length: 19; size: once
CDR3: CASSLSPVRGYEQYF; DNA: TGTGCCAGCAGCTTATCCCCAGTCAGAGGCTACGAGCAGTACTTC; V: TRBV7-2; J: TRBJ2-7; D: NA; length: 15; size: NA
CDR3: CASSPGRGGAYGYTF; DNA: TGTGCCAGCTCACCAGGGAGGGGTGGTGCCTATGGCTACACCTTC; V: TRBV18; J: TRBJ1-2; D: NA; length: 15; size: NA